This T cell receptor (beta chain) was retrieved from a study of shared clonotypes between healthy human individuals. V gave up 3 bases and J gave up 6 bases, with 13 bases separating them. The CDR3 sequence is 14 residues long. Looked up from germline, CDR1 is SGDLS and CDR2 is YYNGEE. Sequencing was performed with immunoSEQ multiplex PCR; in TCRdb, only in-frame clones are kept and a portion is missing. Of roughly 500,000 clones listed, roughly three quarters are singletons. The origin of this receptor is a woman aged 35 to 49 in good health. Some clones in this sample may be carry-over from other donors' samples. J is TRBJ2-1 and V is TRBV9; maybe TRBD2 (6 bases). The sequencing input was PBMCs. CDR3 in DNA: TGTGCCAGCAGCGAACGGGACTCCGTCAATGAGCAGTTCTTC. Protein: CASSERDSVNEQFF.